This T cell receptor (beta chain) was profiled in a study of cytomegalovirus exposure and HLA in healthy donors (dated by TCRdb to about 2017). Notes on the research overall: An earlier analysis of some 600 of the donors reported roughly 300 Gb of sequence data and roughly 120 million unique TCR beta sequences obtained from around 180 million T cells. A later genetic analysis took genome-wide SNP genotypes for about 65% of the 666 donors and used that subset as a discovery cohort. To predict cytomegalovirus infection status, the study combined high-throughput TCR immunosequencing, statistical association of individual TCRs with disease status, and machine learning. HLA typing covered class I and class II loci at four-digit resolution. The genetic ancestry cluster associated with self-reported Caucasian donors included about 81% of the 398 genotyped donors. Using immunosequencing, the study profiled T cell repertoires from 500 to 800 subjects and related those repertoires to cytomegalovirus serostatus. To decide whether each TCR beta V gene segment behaved as functional or pseudogenic, an earlier analysis of over 500 of the donors relied on high-throughput TCR beta sequencing. Donor age, sex, ethnicity and CMV serostatus were compiled together with the repertoire data. Among 398 genotyped donors of the cohort, an average of around 250,000 unique TCR beta nucleotide sequences was sequenced per donor, of which about 18% were non-productive. Four or five DR-DQ haplotypes were handled as single units for association and clustering, since linkage in the cohort was strong. A later analysis re-examined previously published TCR beta repertoires from over 500 donors and added high-resolution HLA genotyping to investigate patterns of TCR occurrence. Every repertoire in the discovery cohort had been generated on one and the same sequencing platform. Typing coverage differed by locus: A, B, C, DRB1 and DQB1 were typed in about 620-640 donors, DQA1 in 500 to 550, DPA1 in some 570, and DPB1 in 472. An early release covering roughly 580 HLA-typed donors comprised 300 to 350 gigabases of sequencing data and approximately 80 million unique TCR sequences. In addition to the first cohort of hundreds of subjects, a separate validation cohort of approximately 130 different subjects was used. The study was designed to test whether signatures of past pathogen exposure could be identified by cataloging public T cell receptors. Rather than drawing on any new phenotypic data, the later analysis identified candidate immune exposures from TCR beta sequences and the way those sequences occurred across donors. What the authors observed across the whole study: In a later genetic analysis, a missense DCLRE1C variant was associated with V-gene and J-gene trimming of TCR beta chains, and the association was replicated in an independent cohort. Cytomegalovirus status was reported to be diagnosed by the classifier with high specificity and sensitivity in both the original and validation cohorts. Strong co-occurrence of HLA alleles, especially DR and DQ, made assigning TCR associations to individual alleles difficult. In a later analysis, HLA-associated TCR beta chains were found to be more clonally expanded and to have lower generation probabilities than equally common non-associated chains. In vitro tests confirmed that a few of the cytomegalovirus-associated TCR beta chains recognize cytomegalovirus antigens. Correlated functional status among segregating V segments might reflect linkage disequilibrium, but an unknown experimental factor could not be ruled out. Presence/absence analyses assumed roughly uniform sequencing depth across donors, an assumption that may not hold. In an earlier analysis of fewer than 700 of the donors, most TCR beta V segments appeared in productive rearrangements about 87% or about 30% of the time, broadly matching IMGT annotations. Because HLA typing was missing for some donors at each locus, association tests included only the typed subset. A later analysis associated 16,951 TCR beta sequences with specific HLA alleles at a false discovery rate of 0.05. Roughly 15 rarely observed V segments, including chromosome 9 orphons, were excluded from the earlier analysis of some 590 of the donors because counts were too low. The 87-base-pair reads could not distinguish some IMGT-functional V segments, including TRBV6-2 and TRBV6-3, so those segments were excluded. This cohort had only TCR beta chains sequenced, and the lack of alpha or paired-chain data limited which features could be detected. Most TCR sequences were observed very rarely across donors, whereas some public TCRs were present in many individuals. A further reported finding was that TCR beta sequences accurately predicted the HLA-A and HLA-B alleles for most subjects in the first cohort. According to the authors, the approach could potentially be generalized to other disease states and immunological phenotypes. A later analysis found that most CMV-associated TCR beta chains appeared HLA-restricted, with HLA associations seemingly driven largely by CMV exposure. A cluster of highly shared sequence variants was judged likely to represent a technical artifact of the sequencing pipeline. A later analysis found that TCR association rates varied across HLA loci, with DRB1 alleles showing the most associated TCRs and HLA-C alleles the fewest. Compared with the approximately 670-donor mean, donors in an Asian-associated ancestry cluster had fewer N-insertions in productive TCRs, according to a later genetic analysis. In a later analysis, several top co-occurrence clusters were reported to appear linked to parvovirus B19, influenza, CMV and Epstein-Barr virus. The only immune exposure information available for the cohort was CMV serostatus. The study listed 150 to 200 TCR beta chains as associated with cytomegalovirus.

In the case of this clone: Its antigen is still unknown. The record has no base qualities; no much larger clone is one base away.

The cohort consisted of 600 to 700 healthy bone marrow donors. At the time of sampling, all cohort members were nominally healthy, though unrecorded immune exposures were likely present. The donor tested CMV seropositive and was one of the 289 seropositive cohort members. Every donor gave a peripheral blood sample, and the peripheral blood mononuclear cells from that sample were used for TCR beta sequencing. The Qiagen DNeasy Blood Extraction Kit was used to extract genomic DNA from the blood cell samples. Receptor libraries were prepared by the immunoSEQ multiplex PCR assay. A mixture of 60 forward primers for TCR Vbeta segments and 13 reverse primers for TCR Jbeta segments was used in the multiplex PCR. The CDR3 region of rearranged TCR beta genes was amplified from genomic DNA with a multiplex PCR assay. On the Illumina HiSeq System, the amplified TCR beta libraries were sequenced as 87-base-pair reads. From the authors' description of their analysis: A later analysis tallied about 77 million unique TCR beta chains across the 666 repertoires, and around 12 million of those chains were shared by two or more donors. Raw reads were error-corrected and collapsed into unique sequences with a nearest-neighbor algorithm that merged closely related sequences to remove PCR and sequencing errors. Alignment of CDR3 sequences to IMGT reference sequences was used to assign V, D and J gene segments. For a sequence to be retained, a match of at least six nucleotides was required to both a V gene segment and a J gene segment. Rearrangements were classified as productive when the CDR3 lacked stop codons and remained in frame with V and J, and all other rearrangements were classified as non-productive. Following IMGT convention, CDR3 was defined as the stretch from the second conserved V-encoded cysteine up to the conserved J-encoded phenylalanine. In an earlier analysis of roughly 610 of the donors, sequences lacking an unambiguous match to a single V gene segment were excluded. In an earlier analysis of 587 of the donors, V segments were called functional above 56.7% productive rearrangements and were called segregating when the between-donor standard deviation exceeded 5%. A statistical classification framework was developed to diagnose cytomegalovirus status using the catalog of TCR beta chain sequences. A later analysis assigned V and J genes by comparing TCR nucleotide sequences with IMGT/GENE-DB human TR gene sequences. In a later analysis, CDR3 sequences and most-parsimonious VDJ recombination scenarios were assigned using the TCRdist pipeline. In a later analysis, each TCR beta chain was defined by its CDR3 amino acid sequence together with its V-gene family, and reads without a unique V-gene family were excluded. In a later analysis, 550 to 650 highly shared, low-generation-probability nucleotide sequences were removed to address suspected cross-contamination and a sequencing artifact. In a later analysis, a clonal expansion index for each public chain was calculated from normalized within-repertoire ranks of inferred template counts. A later analysis computed generation probabilities with a VDJ recombination model fitted to out-of-frame rearrangements, and checked the results against IGoR. Hypergeometric tests were used in a later analysis to score TCR-TCR, TCR-HLA and TCR-CMV co-occurrence, with a repertoire-size bias correction applied to the TCR pairs. A later analysis estimated false discovery rates by permuting HLA or CMV assignments 20 times. In a later analysis, co-occurring TCRs were grouped using DBSCAN, with TCRdist sequence similarity added in when clustering inside HLA-allele-positive subsets. Repertoires with fewer than 30,000 or more than 120,000 public chains, plus five repertoires with anomalous nucleotide sharing, were excluded from co-occurrence clustering. TCRdb's version of the immuneACCESS table is confined to in-frame rearrangements and falls short of the full clone set. An unresolved V gene accounts for under half of the shortfall where checked; the remainder is of unknown origin. V, J and clone size reflect that table, while D and trimming were determined from the DNA. The sample includes fewer than 250,000 clones, with around 80% observed a single time. 4.5% to 7% of the sample comes from the top ten.

The germline V gene specifies KGHSH as CDR1 and LQKENI as CDR2. The CDR3, from cysteine to phenylalanine, totals 14 residues. The entry retains the CDR3 DNA only, 42 bases that are in frame from base 1. The chain is assembled from TRBV18 and TRBJ2-5, and possibly TRBD2, on 6 matching bases. Near its end, the DNA agrees better with TRBJ2-7, so the J call may be wrong. The source is a man between 35 and 55 years old in good health and CMV-seropositive. Sequencing input: PBMCs. The CDR3 protein: CASSGVAVSYEQYF. The DNA sequence reads TGTGCCAGCTCCGGGGTAGCGGTCTCCTACGAGCAGTACTTC.